What follows are 26 T cell receptor beta chains derived from one specimen sequenced in a study of blood T cells in healthy people across ages. Alongside a J-beta primer mix, a sample-barcoded 5' primer served in a second PCR lasting about 6 to 11 cycles. TCRdb processed the 5' RACE reads anew with MiXCR; each CDR3 protein has one entry. Among approximately 900,000 distinct CDR3 sequences listed, about 48% were seen once. Material for sequencing was blood. These receptors were taken from a man aged 25-45 years in good health.

This clonotype was counted a few times. The DNA for the CDR3 is TGTGCCAGCAGCTTAGCTTTAAACAGAGAAGAGACCCAGTACTTC. Translated, it gives CASSLALNREETQYF. J is TRBJ2-5 and V is TRBV7-2; D is ambiguous. This CDR3 comprises 15 residues. Germline values: CDR1 SGHTA, CDR2 FQGNSA. The germline V and J ends were trimmed by 0 bases and 3 bases, with 11 bases remaining between them. Looking up the rest from reference TRBV7-2 and TRBJ2-5 gives the full variable domain: GAGVSQSPSNKVTEKGKDVELRCDPISGHTALYWYRQSLGQGLEFLIYFQGNSAPDKSGLPSDRFSAERTGGSVSTLTIQRTQQEDSAVYLCASSLALNREETQYFGPGTRLLVL.

The rearrangement uses TRBV7-9 and TRBJ1-4, with 9 bases fitting TRBD1. CDR3 length equals 14 residues. The germline CDR1 and CDR2 sequences are SEHNR and FQNEAQ (reference sequence). V dropped 5 bases and J dropped 8; count of bases not matched to a gene: 6. CDR3 protein: CASSHRDRDEKLFF. DNA of the CDR3: TGTGCCAGCAGCCACAGGGACAGGGACGAAAAACTGTTTTTT.

The rearrangement links TRBV6-6 to TRBJ2-7; D unclear. The V end was cut by 6 bases, the J end by 1 base, with 13 bases between. The CDR3 covers 14 residues. Germline loops: CDR1 MNHNY, CDR2 SVGAGI (reference sequence). CDR3 coding DNA: TGTGCCAGCAGCAGACTTCTGGGTTCCTACGAGCAGTACTTC. Translation: CASSRLLGSYEQYF.

The V gene is TRBV14, the J gene TRBJ2-7, with 12 bases lining up with TRBD2. Germline CDR1 SGHDN, CDR2 FVKESK. The CDR3 extends over 16 amino acids. Trimming cost V 4 bases and J 7 bases; bases outside gene matches: 11. The chain's CDR3 is CASSLLLAGGYNEQYF. The CDR3 DNA sequence: TGTGCCAGCAGCCTCCTACTAGCGGGGGGATACAATGAGCAGTACTTC.

The V gene is TRBV9, the J gene TRBJ1-2; TRBD1 agrees at 7 bases. There are 12 residues in the CDR3. Germline V lookup: CDR1 SGDLS, CDR2 YYNGEE. With V trimmed by 6 bases and J by 4 bases, 3 bases remained unmatched. The DNA for the CDR3 is TGTGCCAGCAAAAGGGACAGCTATGGCTACACCTTC. This translates into CASKRDSYGYTF.

This chain joins TRBV2 and TRBJ1-4; no reliable D call. V was shortened by 10 bases and J by 4 bases, with 13 bases between the two germline ends. The CDR3 is 13 residues long. Germline V gene data show CDR1 as SNHLY and CDR2 as FYNNEI. CDR3 nucleotide sequence: TGTGCCACCAACCGGGAAATTAATGAAAAACTGTTTTTT. Its translation is CATNREINEKLFF. The entire variable domain, with the rest obtained from reference TRBV2 and TRBJ1-4, is as follows: EPEVTQTPSHQVTQMGQEVILRCVPISNHLYFYWYRQILGQKVEFLVSFYNNEISEKSEIFDDQFSVERPDGSNFTLKIRSTKLEDSAMYFCATNREINEKLFFGSGTQLSVL.

Only a few counts were recorded for this clonotype. The chain is built from TRBV4-3 and TRBJ1-6; a weak D match, TRBD1 (6 bases). V lost 3 bases and J lost 5, with 11 bases in between. Germline V gene data show CDR1 as LGHNA and CDR2 as YSLEER. CDR3 length equals 15 residues. The CDR3 spells CASSQEQGNNSPLHF. CDR3 coding DNA: TGCGCCAGCAGCCAGGAACAGGGAAATAATTCACCCCTCCACTTT.

V is TRBV10-3 and J is TRBJ1-5, with 7 positions matching TRBD1. This CDR3 is 15 amino acids long. J gave up 1 base and V 3 bases, and 3 bases lay outside the gene matches. Germline lookup yields CDR1 ENHRY and CDR2 SYGVKD. As DNA, the CDR3 is TGTGCCATCAGTGAAGGACAGGCAAGCAATCAGCCCCAGCATTTT. Translation gives CAISEGQASNQPQHF.

V is TRBV18 and J is TRBJ2-3; 9 bases match TRBD2. The V gene's germline CDR1 is KGHSH and CDR2 LQKENI. The CDR3 extends over 18 amino acids. J was trimmed by 2 bases and V by 0 bases; bases with no gene match: 9. In nucleotides, the CDR3 is TGTGCCAGCTCACCACCCACGTCGGCTAGCGGGGCCACAGATACGCAGTATTTT. Protein: CASSPPTSASGATDTQYF. Looking up the rest from reference TRBV18 and TRBJ2-3 gives the full variable domain: NAGVMQNPRHLVRRRGQEARLRCSPMKGHSHVYWYRQLPEEGLKFMVYLQKENIIDESGMPKERFSAEFPKEGPSILRIQQVVRGDSAAYFCASSPPTSASGATDTQYFGPGTRLTVL.

This clonotype was seen only a few times. V usage is TRBV6-6 and J usage is TRBJ2-3, with D perhaps being TRBD1 or TRBD2 (5 bases each). This CDR3 has 14 residues. V shed 7 bases and J shed 6 bases, with 17 bases lying between them. The germline V gene encodes CDR1 MNHNY and CDR2 SVGAGI (reference sequence). CDR3 coding DNA: TGTGCCAGCACCCAAACGGGGCTCCAGGATACGCAGTATTTT. Its translation: CASTQTGLQDTQYF.

The table lists this clonotype with a few counts. The chain couples TRBV28 to TRBJ2-3; possibly TRBD1 for D (7 bases). CDR3 length: 15 residues. The germline V gene encodes CDR1 MDHEN and CDR2 SYDVKM. The V end lost 4 bases, the J end lost 1 base, and 12 bases lay between the germline ends. The CDR3 is CASSYRGGRTDTQYF. The CDR3 DNA sequence: TGTGCCAGCAGTTACAGGGGAGGACGCACAGATACGCAGTATTTT.

The chain recombines TRBV27 with TRBJ2-4; D remains unclear. The J call may not be correct, given that the DNA end is closer to TRBJ2-7. Per germline, CDR1 MNHEY and CDR2 SMNVEV (reference sequence). This CDR3 region has 15 residues. The CDR3 nucleotides are TGTGCCAGCAGTCCCTTGGCCGCCCCCTACGACGAGCAGTACTTC. Protein: CASSPLAAPYDEQYF.

The chain couples TRBV4-3 to TRBJ2-3; TRBD2 is a possible D gene (6 bases). The CDR3 contains 16 residues. Germline loops: CDR1 LGHNA, CDR2 YSLEER. The V end was cut by 0 bases, the J end by 3 bases, with 13 bases between. The CDR3: CASSQDYRRGTDTQYF. The CDR3 DNA reads TGCGCCAGCAGCCAAGATTACAGACGGGGGACAGATACGCAGTATTTT.

This clonotype was detected only a few times. The genes are TRBV12-3 or TRBV12-4 and TRBJ1-2; D gene unclear. V was clipped by 2 bases and J by 4 bases, with 11 bases between them. This CDR3 comprises 14 residues. This CDR3 is CASSLFRDSYGYTF. The CDR3 coding sequence is TGTGCCAGCAGTTTATTCAGAGATTCCTATGGCTACACCTTC.

This clonotype was picked up many times. This chain uses TRBV5-1 with TRBJ1-5; D unresolved. This CDR3 has 14 residues. Per germline, CDR1 SGHRS and CDR2 YFSETQ. Trimming removed 4 bases from V and 6 bases from J, with 14 bases in between. CDR3 amino acids: CASSALGVGQPQHF. Here the CDR3 DNA reads TGCGCCAGCAGCGCCCTTGGGGTGGGTCAGCCCCAGCATTTT.

The V and J genes are TRBV24-1 and TRBJ2-1; 7 bases align to TRBD2. The end of the DNA fits TRBJ2-7 better, so the J call may be wrong. The germline V gene encodes CDR1 KGHDR and CDR2 SFDVKD. CDR3 length: 17 residues. This chain's CDR3 is CATSDFRGGSSYNEQYF. The CDR3 DNA reads as TGTGCCACCAGTGATTTCCGCGGGGGTAGCTCCTACAATGAGCAGTACTTC.

The chain carries TRBV5-1 and TRBJ2-5, with D perhaps TRBD1 (7 bases). The end of the DNA is better explained by TRBJ2-7, so the J call may be wrong. Germline V gives CDR1 SGHRS, CDR2 YFSETQ. This CDR3 is 14 amino acids long. The CDR3 loop reads CASSQISRGVEQYF. The CDR3 DNA reads TGCGCCAGCAGCCAAATATCCAGGGGGGTCGAGCAGTACTTC.

This clonotype was detected only a few times. The V gene is TRBV29-1, the J gene TRBJ2-1, with TRBD2 identical over 9 bases. The V and J ends lost 5 bases and 5 bases, in that order; junction bases with no gene match: 7. CDR3 length equals 14 residues. Germline V gene sequence: CDR1 SQVTM, CDR2 ANQGSEA. The CDR3 sequence: CSVRRGGPDNEQFF. The CDR3, as DNA: TGCAGCGTTAGGCGGGGGGGTCCAGACAATGAGCAGTTCTTC.

The chain couples TRBV20-1 to TRBJ2-3; D is perhaps TRBD2 (6 bases). Trimming took off 3 bases at V and 2 bases at J, with 15 bases between the two ends. Germline CDR1 DFQATT, CDR2 SNEGSKA (reference sequence). The CDR3 consists of 15 residues. The CDR3: CSASLRRGDTDTQYF. The CDR3 nucleotides are TGCAGTGCTAGTCTAAGGCGGGGCGACACAGATACGCAGTATTTT.

The chain carries TRBV4-2 and TRBJ1-5; D not resolved. V shed 3 bases and J shed 3 bases, with 9 bases lying between them. The CDR3 runs 14 residues. Per germline, CDR1 LGHNA and CDR2 YNFKEQ. The CDR3 sequence is CASSHRTANQPQHF. The CDR3 nucleotides read TGTGCCAGCAGCCACCGGACGGCCAATCAGCCCCAGCATTTT.

The CDR3 here is CASSQGKRGPYEQYF. Here the CDR3 DNA reads TGCGCCAGCAGCCAAGGGAAAAGAGGGCCCTACGAGCAGTACTTC. The V gene is TRBV4-3, the J gene TRBJ2-7, with a tentative D call TRBD2 (5 bases). The ends were cut back, 1 base at V and 2 bases at J, with 12 bases in the middle. The CDR3 loop spans 15 amino acids. Germline assignment: CDR1 LGHNA and CDR2 YSLEER.

The J gene is TRBJ2-7, the V gene TRBV30; TRBD2 aligns across 10 bases. Germline values: CDR1 GTSNPN, CDR2 SVGIG (reference sequence). Losses at the gene ends were 3 bases for V and 2 bases for J; bases not matched to a gene: 7. This CDR3 spans 15 amino acids. The CDR3 DNA reads as TGTGCCTGGAGCCGCGGTACTAGCGGGACCTACGAGCAGTACTTC. Its translation: CAWSRGTSGTYEQYF.

The chain is built from TRBV10-3 and TRBJ2-3; D tentatively reads TRBD1 or TRBD2 (5 bases each). Trimming stripped 10 bases from V and 4 bases from J, with 12 bases between. CDR3 size: 12 residues. Germline V gene sequence: CDR1 ENHRY, CDR2 SYGVKD. In DNA form, the CDR3 reads TGTGCCACAAGAGGGGAACCAGATACGCAGTATTTT. It translates to CATRGEPDTQYF.

A few counts support this clonotype. The V gene is TRBV6-5, the J gene TRBJ2-1, with D possibly TRBD2 on 7 matching bases. CDR1 is MNHEY, CDR2 SVGAGI, per germline. The germline V and J ends were trimmed by 0 bases and 2 bases, with 14 bases remaining between them. This CDR3 is 17 amino acids long. The CDR3 is CASSYSAGGGPYNEQFF. Here the CDR3 DNA reads TGTGCCAGCAGTTACTCGGCTGGCGGGGGCCCCTACAATGAGCAGTTCTTC.

The chain couples TRBV29-1 to TRBJ2-4; the D gene is possibly TRBD1 (5 bases). The DNA end is a closer match to TRBJ2-1, so the J assignment may be wrong. The germline V gene has CDR1 SQVTM and CDR2 ANQGSEA. This CDR3 contains 12 residues. This CDR3 reads CSVLAGKGIQFF. The DNA of the CDR3 is TGCAGCGTGTTGGCAGGGAAGGGCATTCAGTTCTTC.

This rearrangement joins TRBV6-6 to TRBJ2-7, with a tentative D call TRBD1 (6 bases). V lost 5 bases and J 10 bases, leaving 12 bases between the germline ends. The CDR3 spans 11 residues. CDR1 and CDR2 from the germline V gene are MNHNY and SVGAGI (reference sequence). CDR3 sequence (DNA): TGTGCCAGCAGTAAAGGGGGACCCCAGTACTTC. Its translation: CASSKGGPQYF.